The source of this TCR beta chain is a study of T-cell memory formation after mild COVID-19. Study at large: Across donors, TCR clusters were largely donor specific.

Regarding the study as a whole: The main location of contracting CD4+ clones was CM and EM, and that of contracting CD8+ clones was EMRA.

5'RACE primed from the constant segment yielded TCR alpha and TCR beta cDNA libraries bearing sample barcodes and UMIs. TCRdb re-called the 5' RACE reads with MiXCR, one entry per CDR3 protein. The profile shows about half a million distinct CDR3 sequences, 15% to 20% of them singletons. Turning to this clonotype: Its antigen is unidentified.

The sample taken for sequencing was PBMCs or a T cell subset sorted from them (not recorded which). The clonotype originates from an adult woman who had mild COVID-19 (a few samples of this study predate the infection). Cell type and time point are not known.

The CDR3 loop is CASSYSRGGGEQYF. CDR3 DNA sequence: TGTGCCAGCAGTTACTCCCGGGGGGGTGGAGAGCAGTACTTC. This chain joins TRBV6-5 and TRBJ2-7, with 8 bases fitting TRBD2. The germline CDR1 and CDR2 sequences are MNHEY and SVGAGI. The ends lost 0 bases at V and 7 bases at J; junction bases unmatched: 5. This CDR3 spans 14 amino acids.